Presented here are 8 T cell receptor beta chains from one specimen sequenced in a study of T cell repertoires in cytomegalovirus infection. TCRdb passed the reads through MiXCR, listing each CDR3 protein once. The table records 60,000 to 75,000 distinct CDR3 sequences, about 27% of them present only once. The antigens of these receptors remain unknown. The sequences come from CD8+ T cells from cultured PBMCs, collected from culture after CMV antigen stimulation. Receptors were obtained from a human donor in good health (CMV status not recorded). Some clones in this sample may be carry-over from other donors' samples.

Notes on this clonotype: A single base separates this from a much larger clone, so it may be a read error. Here the CDR3 DNA reads TGTGCCAGCGTCCAATGGGTCCCCAGGGGCACTGAAGCTTTCTTT. The encoded protein is CASVQWVPRGTEAFF. The chain is built from TRBV5-8 and TRBJ1-1; possibly TRBD1 for D (6 bases). Germline V gene lookup returns CDR1 SGHTS and CDR2 YDEGEE. With 7 bases removed from V and 4 bases from J, the gap between germline ends came to 20 bases. This CDR3 is built from 15 residues.

This clonotype was detected only a few times. The chain carries TRBV7-9 and TRBJ2-2; D gene ambiguous. In germline, CDR1 is SEHNR, CDR2 FQNEAQ (reference sequence). Trimming took 5 bases from V and 6 from J, leaving 1 base between them. The CDR3 is 10 amino acids. Here the CDR3 DNA reads TGTGCCAGCAGCCCCGGGGAGCTGTTTTTT. Translated: CASSPGELFF.

Comment on this clonotype: The junction differs from germline at one of its ends, possibly a read error. The J gene is TRBJ2-7, the V gene TRBV11-2; 10 bases agree with TRBD1. Germline loops: CDR1 SGHAT, CDR2 FQNNGV. The CDR3 contains 14 residues. The CDR3 DNA follows: TGTGCCAACAGCTTGCAGACAGGGGGCTATGAGCAGTACTTC. Protein product: CANSLQTGGYEQYF. Based on the CDR3 plus reference TRBV11-2 and TRBJ2-7, the full variable domain is EAGVAQSPRYKIIEKRQSVAFWCNPISGHATLYWYQQILGQGPKLLIQFQNNGVVDDSQLPKDRFSAERLKGVDSTLKIQPAKLEDSAVYLCANSLQTGGYEQYFGPGTRLTVT.

This chain uses TRBV6-2 or TRBV6-3 with TRBJ2-3; the D is unclear. V was pared by 0 bases and J by 6 bases, with 22 bases between. Germline CDR1 reads MNHEY; CDR2 reads SVGEGT. The CDR3 is 18 amino acids. The CDR3 here is CASSYSDYEPLNLDTQYF. CDR3 nucleotides: TGTGCCAGCAGTTACTCGGATTATGAGCCCTTAAATTTGGATACGCAGTATTTT.

This clonotype has a handful of counts. This chain joins TRBV11-2 and TRBJ2-7, with TRBD1 matching 8 bases. V shed 1 base, J shed 7 bases, and the junction held 6 bases outside the gene matches. Germline V CDR1 and CDR2: SGHAT, FQNNGV. CDR3 length: 14 residues. The CDR3 loop reads CASSLGQGAREQYF. CDR3 DNA sequence: TGTGCCAGCAGCTTAGGGCAGGGGGCGAGGGAGCAGTACTTC.

This clonotype has more than one count but fewer than ten. The chain couples TRBV28 to TRBJ2-3; TRBD1 matches 7 bases. V trimming: 7 bases; J trimming: 1 base; junction bases outside the gene matches: 5. Germline-derived CDR1 and CDR2 are MDHEN and SYDVKM. This CDR3 has 14 residues. The CDR3 DNA follows: TGTGCCAGCACCATCACAGGGGGCACAGATACGCAGTATTTT. This translates into CASTITGGTDTQYF.

This clonotype has at least ten counts. This chain links TRBV10-3 with TRBJ1-1, with D perhaps TRBD1 (6 bases). V lost 2 bases and J 10 bases, leaving 14 bases between the germline ends. The CDR3 is made up of 13 amino acids. Germline CDR1 and CDR2: ENHRY and SYGVKD. CDR3 coding DNA: TGTGCCATCAGTGAGACCACAGGGCTGGGAGCTTTCTTT. Residues: CAISETTGLGAFF.

This clonotype was counted only a few times. The chain combines TRBV11-2 with TRBJ2-1; D tentatively fits TRBD1 or TRBD2 (7 bases each). The V end lost 5 bases, the J end lost 10 bases, and 18 bases lay between the germline ends. The CDR3 contains 14 residues. Germline CDR1 reads SGHAT; CDR2 reads FQNNGV. CDR3 DNA sequence: TGTGCCAGCAGCCTGGGCCAGGGGGGGGGGGAGCAGTTCTTC. Its translation: CASSLGQGGGEQFF.